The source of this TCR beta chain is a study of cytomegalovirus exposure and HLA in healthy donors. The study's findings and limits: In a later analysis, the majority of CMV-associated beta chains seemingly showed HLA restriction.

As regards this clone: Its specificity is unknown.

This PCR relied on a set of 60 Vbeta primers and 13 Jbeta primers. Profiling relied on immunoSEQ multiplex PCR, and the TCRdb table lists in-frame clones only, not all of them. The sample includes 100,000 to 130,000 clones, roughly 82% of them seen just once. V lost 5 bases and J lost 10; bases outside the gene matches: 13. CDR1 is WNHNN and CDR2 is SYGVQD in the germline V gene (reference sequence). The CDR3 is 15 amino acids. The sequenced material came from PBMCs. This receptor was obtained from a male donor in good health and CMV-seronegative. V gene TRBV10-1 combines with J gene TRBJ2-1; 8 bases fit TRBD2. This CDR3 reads CASSLRLGLDDEQFF. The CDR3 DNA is TGCGCCAGCAGTCTGAGGCTGGGACTAGATGACGAGCAGTTCTTC.